This TCR beta chain was sequenced for a study of PD-L1 blockade in urothelial cancer. Study-level background: Typically, measured as a median, blood samples had more than 110,000 T cells.

CDR1 and CDR2 from the germline V gene are LGHNA and YNFKEQ. The CDR3 contains 16 residues. After removal of 0 bases from V and 2 bases from J, the junction contained 6 bases not matched to a gene. Profiled with immunoSEQ multiplex PCR; TCRdb holds only in-frame clones, not every one. The sample consists of roughly 50,000 clones, roughly 87% of them appearing once. Time point defined: pretreatment peripheral blood. Locally advanced or metastatic urothelial carcinoma affected the patients. The study collected 1 to 8 samples per patient, pretreatment and on-treatment. A remark on this clone: The target antigen is unknown.

Whole-study findings and limits: At 3 weeks on treatment, tumor-associated clones expanded more with durable benefit.

Sequenced here: PBMCs, sampled around atezolizumab (anti-PD-L1) treatment. The sequence was obtained from a man in his 70s with urothelial cancer. This chain links TRBV4-2 with TRBJ2-7; 8 nucleotides line up with TRBD2. The CDR3 DNA is TGTGCCAGCAGCCAAGATCACACTAGCGGAGCCTACGAGCAGTACTTC. It encodes CASSQDHTSGAYEQYF.